Listed below are T cell receptor beta chains from one sample, sequenced in a study of blood T cells in healthy people across ages. TCRdb ran MiXCR on the 5' RACE reads and lists one entry per CDR3 protein. This sample has fewer than 1,000,000 distinct CDR3 sequences, with roughly 46% found just once. Sequences were obtained from blood. Every receptor here comes from a man older than 75 in good health. CDR3s include the opening cysteine and the closing phenylalanine or tryptophan. D genes are given only for firm matches. Only some rows state a clone size, as once, few, many or a class for expanded clones.

v_call	d_call	clone_size	j_call	cdr3_nt	cdr3_aa
TRBV29-1	TRBD1	.	TRBJ2-7	TGCAGCGTCGCTGGGACAGCCACCTCCTACGAGCAGTACTTC	CSVAGTATSYEQYF
TRBV19	TRBD2	.	TRBJ2-5	TGTGCCAGTGAACTAGCGGGAGGGCCCGGGACCCAGTACTTC	CASELAGGPGTQYF
TRBV12-3/TRBV12-4	TRBD2	.	TRBJ2-4	TGTGCCAGCAGTTTCCCCCCCTTCATGTTAGCGGGAGGCATTCAGTACTTC	CASSFPPFMLAGGIQYF
TRBV4-2	.	.	TRBJ2-7	TGTGCCAGCAGCCAAGCATACAATGAGCAGTACTTC	CASSQAYNEQYF
TRBV28	.	.	TRBJ1-5	TGTGCCAGCAGCCAACTCCGGGGAGGCAATCAGCCCCAGCATTTT	CASSQLRGGNQPQHF
TRBV9	TRBD1	.	TRBJ1-3	TGTGCCAGCAGCGGCACAGGGGCCGTCTCTGGAAACACCATATATTTT	CASSGTGAVSGNTIYF
TRBV5-1	TRBD2	many	TRBJ2-7	TGCGCCAGCAGCTTGATAGCGGGAGGCTCCTACGAGCAGTACTTC	CASSLIAGGSYEQYF
TRBV7-2	TRBD2	.	TRBJ2-7	TGTGCCAGCAGCTTAAGGGCGGGAGGAAGGTACGAGCAGTACTTC	CASSLRAGGRYEQYF
TRBV2	.	.	TRBJ2-7	TGTGCCAGCAGCCGGGATCAGCAGTACTTC	CASSRDQQYF
TRBV6-2/TRBV6-3	.	.	TRBJ2-7	TGTGCCAGCAGATACCAGGGTTCTGGTGAGCAGTACTTC	CASRYQGSGEQYF
TRBV20-1	.	few	TRBJ2-3	TGCAGTGCCCCTACCGGGCAGGGGATGGGCACAGATACGCAGTATTTT	CSAPTGQGMGTDTQYF
TRBV29-1	TRBD2	few	TRBJ2-1	TGCAGCGCCAGTCTAGCGGGAGGTATCAATGAGCAGTTCTTC	CSASLAGGINEQFF
TRBV5-6	.	few	TRBJ2-7	TGTGCCAGCAGCTTGCGACGGTTCTCCTACGAGCAGTACTTC	CASSLRRFSYEQYF
TRBV4-1	TRBD1	.	TRBJ1-2	TGCGCCAGCAGACAAGGGTCAGGGGGCCCCTATGGCTACACCTTC	CASRQGSGGPYGYTF
TRBV7-9	TRBD1	few	TRBJ2-7	TGTGCCAGCAGCCCGGGGACAGGGGTCCACCACGAGCAGTACTTC	CASSPGTGVHHEQYF
TRBV28	TRBD1	.	TRBJ2-1	TGTGCCAGCAGACCCGCGCGGGACAGGGGAAATGAGCAGTTCTTC	CASRPARDRGNEQFF
TRBV29-1	.	many	TRBJ1-2	TGCAGCGCCCCAAGGGGGGACTATGGCTACACCTTC	CSAPRGDYGYTF
TRBV29-1	TRBD1	.	TRBJ2-7	TGCAGCGTTGAAGGCCCGGGACAGGGGGCGTACGAGCAGTACTTC	CSVEGPGQGAYEQYF
TRBV12-3/TRBV12-4	.	once	TRBJ2-1	TGTGCCAGCAGCCCGCCCGGGACATTCCTCAGGTACAATGAGCAGTTCTTC	CASSPPGTFLRYNEQFF